The TCR beta chain described here comes from a study of T cell repertoires in ileal Crohn's disease. Study-wide context: Operated complications were stricturing disease (about 60%) and penetrating disease (around 39%). Each sample's TCRB immunosequencing used roughly 500 nanograms of biopsy DNA. Biopsies of inflamed ileum from the surgical specimen form M0 samples. About half of patients got postoperative therapy: about twelve thiopurines, approximately 18 anti-TNF.

The germline V gene has CDR1 SGHRS and CDR2 YFSETQ. The CDR3 consists of 13 residues. The ends were cut back, 4 bases at V and 8 bases at J, with 15 bases in the middle. Time point denoted: inflamed ileum from the surgical specimen. The method was immunoSEQ multiplex PCR; TCRdb's version includes in-frame clones alone and lacks a portion of them. The sample includes approximately 16,000 clones, under 95% of them seen just once. In this sample, this clone turned up a few times. The sample comprised ileal tissue. This chain uses TRBV5-1 with TRBJ1-2; D perhaps matches TRBD1 (6 bases). The clonotype was recovered from an adult with Crohn's disease. The CDR3 sequence is CASSPRDMEGYTF. DNA of the CDR3: TGCGCCAGCAGCCCCAGGGACATGGAAGGCTACACCTTC. Complete variable domain (other parts from reference TRBV5-1 and TRBJ1-2): KAGVTQTPRYLIKTRGQQVTLSCSPISGHRSVSWYQQTPGQGLQFLFEYFSETQRNKGNFPGRFSGRQFSNSRSEMNVSTLELGDSALYLCASSPRDMEGYTFGSGTRLTVV.